This TCR beta chain was observed in a study of blood T cells in healthy people across ages. Study summary: About one barcoded beta molecule per two T cells was the capture yield of template switching. The study, taken as a whole, reports: Naive T cell percentage by flow cytometry tracked strongly with beta diversity.

With a J-beta primer mix and a sample-barcoded 5' primer, a second PCR ran about 7 to 11 cycles. Via MiXCR, TCRdb re-called the 5' RACE reads, giving one row per CDR3 protein. The data hold 1.5 million to 2 million distinct CDR3 sequences, with roughly 52% observed a single time. This CDR3 spans 13 amino acids. Germline assignment: CDR1 MDHEN and CDR2 SYDVKM. V was cut by 5 bases and J by 5 bases, with 10 bases left in between. To note about this clonotype: Its antigen is not known.

The V and J genes are TRBV28 and TRBJ2-4, with D uncertain. This sequence was found in a woman between 35 and 50 years old in good health. Specimen: blood. Here the CDR3 DNA reads TGTGCCAGCAGTAGATCGATCGAAAACATTCAGTACTTC. Its translation is CASSRSIENIQYF.